The 19 T cell receptor beta chains listed next were all sequenced from one sample in a study of blood T cell repertoires in COVID-19. Only in-frame clones appear in the TCRdb table, and some are missing; sequencing was by immunoSEQ multiplex PCR. There are around 260,000 clones in the sample; about 85% occur only once, and about 14% lies in the top ten. Input material: peripheral blood. The receptors derive from a human donor in a cohort sampled during active COVID-19.

The genes are TRBV19 and TRBJ2-2, with D perhaps matching TRBD2 (5 bases). CDR1 is LNHDA and CDR2 is SQIVND in the germline V gene (reference sequence). The CDR3 spans 14 residues. The V gene lost 1 base and the J gene lost 6 bases, with 9 bases spanning the gap. The CDR3 DNA sequence: TGTGCCAGTAGTATAGGAGGGCAGGCCGGGGAGCTGTTTTTT. Its protein product is CASSIGGQAGELFF. The full variable domain, completed using reference TRBV19 and TRBJ2-2, is DGGITQSPKYLFRKEGQNVTLSCEQNLNHDAMYWYRQDPGQGLRLIYYSQIVNDFQKGDIAEGYSVSREKKESFPLTVTSAQKNPTAFYLCASSIGGQAGELFFGEGSRLTVL.

The V and J genes are TRBV7-8 and TRBJ2-7; TRBD1 agrees at 7 bases. Per germline, CDR1 SGHVS and CDR2 FQNEAQ. J lost 3 bases, V lost 3 bases, and 8 bases had no gene match. CDR3 length: 15 residues. CDR3 in DNA: TGTGCCAGCAGCTTTGGGACAGATCAATTCTACGAGCAGTACTTC. As protein: CASSFGTDQFYEQYF.

The chain employs TRBV24-1 and TRBJ1-4; 9 bases fit TRBD1. The CDR3 is 17 amino acids. The germline V gene encodes CDR1 KGHDR and CDR2 SFDVKD. Trimming at V came to 6 bases and at J to 8 bases, leaving 15 bases not matched to a gene. The CDR3 here is CATSPGTGWRGEEKLFF. Written as DNA, the CDR3 is TGTGCCACCAGTCCCGGGACAGGGTGGAGAGGAGAGGAAAAACTGTTTTTT.

A single count supports this clone. This chain connects TRBV19 to TRBJ2-2, with TRBD1 as a possible D gene (6 bases). V was clipped by 10 bases and J by 0 bases, with 24 bases between them. The germline V gene encodes CDR1 LNHDA and CDR2 SQIVND (reference sequence). The CDR3 is 18 residues long. The CDR3 protein is CATYSGTLLHPNTGELFF. CDR3 coding DNA: TGTGCCACTTACTCCGGGACACTCCTACACCCGAACACCGGGGAGCTGTTTTTT.

This sequence joins TRBV28 and TRBJ1-5; D is perhaps TRBD1 (6 bases). This CDR3 is built from 15 residues. Germline V gives CDR1 MDHEN, CDR2 SYDVKM. Trimming stripped 5 bases from V and 2 bases from J, with 13 bases between. The CDR3 here is CASSHRESGNQPQHF. The CDR3 DNA reads as TGTGCCAGCAGTCACAGGGAGAGTGGCAATCAGCCCCAGCATTTT.

The chain couples TRBV6-6 to TRBJ2-2; D may be TRBD2 (5 bases). CDR3 length: 15 amino acids. Germline V lookup: CDR1 MNHNY, CDR2 SVGAGI (reference sequence). V was pared by 7 bases and J by 1 base, with 13 bases between. The chain's CDR3 is CASKRRAENTGELFF. DNA for the CDR3: TGTGCCAGCAAGCGACGAGCGGAGAACACCGGGGAGCTGTTTTTT.

The CDR3 DNA is TGTGCCAGCAGCTTAGCATCACAGGGGGCCTCCTACGAGCAGTACTTC. Its translation: CASSLASQGASYEQYF. J is TRBJ2-7 and V is TRBV7-2, with 9 positions matching TRBD1. Germline V gene data show CDR1 as SGHTA and CDR2 as FQGNSA. This CDR3 is built from 16 residues. Germline trimming cut 0 bases from V and 0 bases from J; bases unmatched to any gene: 3.

The V call is TRBV19, the J call TRBJ1-1; TRBD1 aligns across 7 bases. This CDR3 region has 15 residues. Unmatched junction bases numbered 7, after V lost 6 bases and J lost 0 bases. Germline V gene data show CDR1 as LNHDA and CDR2 as SQIVND (reference sequence). This CDR3 reads CASRRQGFMNTEAFF. Written as DNA, the CDR3 is TGTGCCAGTAGACGACAGGGTTTCATGAACACTGAAGCTTTCTTT.

This clone was seen a few times. The gene calls are TRBV27 and TRBJ1-4, with 11 nucleotides matching TRBD1. J was trimmed by 7 bases and V by 10 bases; bases with no gene match: 20. Germline V gene lookup returns CDR1 MNHEY and CDR2 SMNVEV (reference sequence). The CDR3 covers 18 residues. DNA of the CDR3: TGTGCCACCCACCCAACTCATCCCGGACAGGGGGCGCCTGAAAAACTGTTTTTT. Translated, it gives CATHPTHPGQGAPEKLFF.

This rearrangement joins TRBV9 to TRBJ2-1, with 9 bases fitting TRBD1. CDR3 length equals 16 residues. J gave up 0 bases and V 3 bases, and 4 bases lay outside the gene matches. Germline V gene lookup returns CDR1 SGDLS and CDR2 YYNGEE. CDR3 amino acids: CASSATGGSSYNEQFF. CDR3 in DNA: TGTGCCAGCAGCGCAACAGGGGGCAGCTCCTACAATGAGCAGTTCTTC.

The V call is TRBV5-1, the J call TRBJ1-1; D possibly corresponds to TRBD1 (5 bases). The CDR3 covers 13 residues. Germline CDR1 reads SGHRS; CDR2 reads YFSETQ. Trimming removed 4 bases from V and 4 bases from J, with 11 bases in between. CDR3 bases: TGCGCCAGCAGCCTACAGGAGTTCACTGAAGCTTTCTTT. Amino acid sequence: CASSLQEFTEAFF.

V usage is TRBV6-4 and J usage is TRBJ2-2; D is possibly TRBD1 (6 bases). CDR3 length equals 15 residues. The V end lost 0 bases, the J end lost 3 bases, and 8 bases lay between the germline ends. The germline V gene encodes CDR1 MRHNA and CDR2 SNTAGT. The CDR3 DNA follows: TGTGCCAGCAGTGACTCAGGGGGTTACACCGGGGAGCTGTTTTTT. Its translation is CASSDSGGYTGELFF.

The V gene is TRBV4-3, the J gene TRBJ2-1, with TRBD2 matching over 8 bases. V shed 0 bases, J shed 7 bases, and the junction held 5 bases outside the gene matches. Germline CDR1 is LGHNA and CDR2 is YSLEER. This CDR3 has 15 amino acids. The DNA for the CDR3 is TGCGCCAGCAGCCAAGATTCGGGAGGGTTTAATGAGCAGTTCTTC. Translation gives CASSQDSGGFNEQFF.

The rearrangement links TRBV19 to TRBJ1-1; D is ambiguous. The V end lost 7 bases, the J end lost 4 bases, and 19 bases lay between the germline ends. Germline V gives CDR1 LNHDA, CDR2 SQIVND (reference sequence). The CDR3 is 15 residues long. In DNA form, the CDR3 reads TGTGCCAGTAATGATCAGGCCCTGGTCGGCACTGAAGCTTTCTTT. Amino acid sequence: CASNDQALVGTEAFF.

This chain connects TRBV7-6 to TRBJ1-2; D unclear. In germline, CDR1 is SGHVS, CDR2 FNYEAQ. The germline V and J ends were trimmed by 5 bases and 8 bases, with 18 bases remaining between them. The CDR3 is made up of 14 amino acids. The CDR3 here is CASSPAVQPGGYTF. Written as DNA, the CDR3 is TGTGCCAGCAGCCCCGCCGTGCAACCGGGAGGCTACACCTTC. The full variable domain, in which reference TRBV7-6 and TRBJ1-2 provide the parts outside the CDR3, is GAGVSQSPRYKVTKRGQDVALRCDPISGHVSLYWYRQALGQGPEFLTYFNYEAQQDKSGLPNDRFSAERPEGSISTLTIQRTEQRDSAMYRCASSPAVQPGGYTFGSGTRLTVV.

V gene TRBV7-9 combines with J gene TRBJ1-1; D gene uncertain. The germline gives CDR1 SEHNR, CDR2 FQNEAQ (reference sequence). This CDR3 has 12 residues. Trimming cost V 5 bases and J 9 bases, with 13 bases left between them. The CDR3 spells CASSQDYFKAFF. The CDR3 region has the DNA TGTGCCAGCAGCCAAGACTACTTTAAAGCTTTCTTT.

The count of this clone is one. This chain links TRBV19 with TRBJ1-1, with D possibly matching TRBD1 (6 bases). The CDR3 consists of 14 residues. The V gene's germline CDR1 is LNHDA and CDR2 SQIVND (reference sequence). V was shortened by 5 bases and J by 4 bases, with 14 bases between the two germline ends. CDR3 loop: CASSEQGLFTEAFF. Here the CDR3 DNA reads TGTGCCAGTAGTGAACAGGGTCTCTTCACTGAAGCTTTCTTT.

The rearrangement joins TRBV28 to TRBJ2-7, with TRBD2 matching 7 bases. The CDR3 length is 13 residues. V lost 8 bases and J lost 2; bases outside the gene matches: 6. Germline V CDR1 and CDR2: MDHEN, SYDVKM. CDR3 coding DNA: TGTGCCAGCCATCCGGGGAGGGCCTACGAGCAGTACTTC. Protein product: CASHPGRAYEQYF.

The rearrangement links TRBV20-1 to TRBJ1-1; no definite D call. Germline assignment: CDR1 DFQATT and CDR2 SNEGSKA (reference sequence). The germline V and J ends were trimmed by 3 bases and 10 bases, with 15 bases remaining between them. This CDR3 is 12 amino acids long. The CDR3 protein is CSASTGLEGAFF. The DNA for the CDR3 is TGCAGTGCTAGTACTGGGCTGGAGGGAGCTTTCTTT.